The clone carrying this TCR beta chain was seen repeatedly, ten times or more. This record comes from a study of early T cells in non-severe SARS-CoV-2 infection. Across the study: Alpha and beta chains were unpaired, from unsorted whole-blood bulk RNA.

Trimming cost V 0 bases and J 3 bases, with 12 bases left between them. CDR1 MNHEY and CDR2 SVGEGT come from the germline V gene. CDR3 length: 15 residues. The protocol attached unique molecular identifiers to individual cDNA molecules. TCRdb recomputed calls from the 5' RACE reads with MiXCR, one row per CDR3 protein. The data contain about 17,000 distinct CDR3 sequences, more than 4.5% of them seen just once; the ten biggest clones take up under 8.5%. This sequence joins TRBV6-2 or TRBV6-3 and TRBJ2-7; D possibly corresponds to TRBD2 (5 bases). This sequence originates from an adult who was a healthcare worker with PCR-confirmed SARS-CoV-2 infection or an uninfected control (not recorded which). The sequenced sample consisted of whole blood. CDR3 DNA: TGTGCCAGCAGTTACTCGACCGCTAGCTACTACGAGCAGTACTTC. It translates to CASSYSTASYYEQYF.